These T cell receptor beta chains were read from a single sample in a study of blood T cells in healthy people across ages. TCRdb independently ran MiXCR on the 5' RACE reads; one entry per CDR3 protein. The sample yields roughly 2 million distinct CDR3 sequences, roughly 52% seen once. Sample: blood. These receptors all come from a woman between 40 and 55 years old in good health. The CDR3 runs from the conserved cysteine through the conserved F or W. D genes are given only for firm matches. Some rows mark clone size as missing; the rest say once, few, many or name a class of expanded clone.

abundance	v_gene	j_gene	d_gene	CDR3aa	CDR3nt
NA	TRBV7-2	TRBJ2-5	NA	CASSFFTAEETQYF	TGTGCCAGCAGCTTCTTTACGGCGGAAGAGACCCAGTACTTC
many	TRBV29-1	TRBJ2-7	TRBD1	CSVGPGTGAYEQYF	TGCAGCGTCGGACCCGGGACAGGGGCCTACGAGCAGTACTTC
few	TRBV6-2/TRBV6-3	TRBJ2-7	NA	CASGDGTLGYEQYF	TGTGCCAGCGGCGATGGGACCCTGGGATACGAGCAGTACTTC
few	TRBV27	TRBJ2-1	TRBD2	CASAFLAGGGNEQFF	TGTGCCAGCGCGTTCTTAGCGGGGGGAGGGAATGAGCAGTTCTTC
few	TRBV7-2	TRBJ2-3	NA	CASSRFGPAFGRETQYF	TGTGCCAGCAGCCGCTTTGGACCCGCTTTTGGGAGAGAGACGCAGTATTTT
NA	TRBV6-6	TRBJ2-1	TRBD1	CASTGGEQFF	TGTGCCAGCACAGGGGGTGAGCAGTTCTTC
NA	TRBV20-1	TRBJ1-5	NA	CSARDYTRGASNQPQHF	TGCAGTGCTAGAGATTATACTCGGGGGGCAAGCAATCAGCCCCAGCATTTT
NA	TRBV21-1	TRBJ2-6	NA	CASSKARTGSGAHVLTF	TGTGCCAGCAGCAAAGCGCGAACCGGGTCTGGGGCCCACGTCCTGACTTTC
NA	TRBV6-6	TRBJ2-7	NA	CASSDPGRRNEQYF	TGTGCCAGCAGTGACCCGGGACGGAGAAACGAGCAGTACTTC
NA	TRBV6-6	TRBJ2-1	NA	CASRGFGVAYNEQFF	TGTGCCAGCAGGGGCTTCGGGGTCGCCTACAATGAGCAGTTCTTC
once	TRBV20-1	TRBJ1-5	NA	CSARAGLGLNQPQHF	TGCAGTGCTAGGGCGGGATTGGGGCTAAATCAGCCCCAGCATTTT
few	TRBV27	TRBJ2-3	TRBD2	CASRWNGGATDTQYF	TGTGCCAGCAGGTGGAACGGGGGGGCTACAGATACGCAGTATTTT
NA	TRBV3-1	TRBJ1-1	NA	CASSQDWGFGGTEAFF	TGTGCCAGCAGCCAAGATTGGGGTTTCGGGGGAACTGAAGCTTTCTTT
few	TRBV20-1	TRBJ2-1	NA	CSAKEPLRSYNEQFF	TGCAGTGCTAAAGAACCACTTCGCTCCTACAATGAGCAGTTCTTC
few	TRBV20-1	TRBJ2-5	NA	CSASVGGVETQYF	TGCAGTGCTAGCGTAGGGGGGGTGGAGACCCAGTACTTC
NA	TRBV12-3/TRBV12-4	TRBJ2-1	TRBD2	CASGFGGGLNEQFF	TGTGCCAGCGGATTCGGCGGGGGGCTTAATGAGCAGTTCTTC
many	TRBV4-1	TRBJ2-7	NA	CASSQDTPGLYEQYF	TGCGCCAGCAGCCAAGATACACCGGGTCTCTACGAGCAGTACTTC
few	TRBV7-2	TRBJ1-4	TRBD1	CASSATGSGNEKLFF	TGTGCCAGCAGCGCGACAGGGTCTGGTAATGAAAAACTGTTTTTT
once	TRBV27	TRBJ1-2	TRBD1	CASSATGWGGYGYTF	TGTGCCAGCAGTGCGACAGGGTGGGGGGGCTATGGCTACACCTTC
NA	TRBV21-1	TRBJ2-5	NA	CASSKDPREEETQYF	TGTGCCAGCAGCAAAGATCCCAGGGAAGAAGAGACCCAGTACTTC
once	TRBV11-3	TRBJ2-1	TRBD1	CASSPAGTGDPNNEQFF	TGTGCCAGCAGCCCTGCCGGGACAGGGGACCCTAACAATGAGCAGTTCTTC
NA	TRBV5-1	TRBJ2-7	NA	CASSWEERGLYEQYF	TGCGCCAGCAGCTGGGAGGAGCGTGGACTCTACGAGCAGTACTTC
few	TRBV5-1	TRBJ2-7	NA	CASTAPSSYEQYF	TGCGCCAGCACGGCCCCGAGCTCCTACGAGCAGTACTTC
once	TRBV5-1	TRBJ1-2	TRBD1	CASSLATGNDGYTF	TGCGCCAGCAGCTTGGCGACAGGGAACGATGGCTACACCTTC
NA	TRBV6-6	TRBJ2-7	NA	CASSYSKVAGEQYF	TGTGCCAGCAGTTACTCGAAGGTAGCTGGCGAGCAGTACTTC
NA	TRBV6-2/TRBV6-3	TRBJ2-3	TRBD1	CASSYSDRAPMDTQYF	TGTGCCAGCAGTTACTCTGACAGGGCCCCAATGGATACGCAGTATTTT
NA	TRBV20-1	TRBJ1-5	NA	CSARRQARGQPQHF	TGCAGTGCTAGACGACAGGCCCGAGGTCAGCCCCAGCATTTT
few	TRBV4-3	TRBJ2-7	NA	CASSQDAQANYEQYF	TGCGCCAGCAGCCAAGACGCACAGGCGAATTACGAGCAGTACTTC
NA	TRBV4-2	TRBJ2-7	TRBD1	CASSAQSHHRGSPYEQYF	TGTGCCAGCAGCGCACAGAGCCATCACAGGGGGTCCCCCTACGAGCAGTACTTC
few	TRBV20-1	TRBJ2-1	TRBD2	CSLSRRGAYNEQFF	TGCAGTCTGAGCAGGCGGGGGGCCTACAATGAGCAGTTCTTC
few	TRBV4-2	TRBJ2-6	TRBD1	CASSPGQGVSVSGANVLTF	TGTGCCAGCAGCCCCGGACAGGGGGTCAGTGTTTCCGGGGCCAACGTCCTGACTTTC
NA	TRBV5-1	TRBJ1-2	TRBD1	CASSLVVGGQGADGYTF	TGCGCCAGCAGCTTGGTGGTGGGCGGACAGGGGGCTGATGGCTACACCTTC
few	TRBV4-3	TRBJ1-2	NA	CASSQDLEGHYGYTF	TGCGCCAGCAGCCAAGATTTGGAGGGGCACTATGGCTACACCTTC
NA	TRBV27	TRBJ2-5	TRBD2	CASSRQLAGGAKTQYF	TGTGCCAGCAGCCGCCAGCTAGCGGGGGGCGCAAAGACCCAGTACTTC
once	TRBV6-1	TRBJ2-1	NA	CASSAPGGGYNEQFF	TGTGCCAGCAGCGCACCCGGGGGCGGATACAATGAGCAGTTCTTC
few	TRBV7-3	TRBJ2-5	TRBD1	CASSPGAGGETQYF	TGTGCCAGCAGCCCCGGGGCAGGGGGAGAGACCCAGTACTTC
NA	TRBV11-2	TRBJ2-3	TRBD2	CASSSGTSLWDTQYF	TGTGCCAGCAGCTCCGGGACTAGCCTTTGGGATACGCAGTATTTT
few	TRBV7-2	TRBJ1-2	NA	CASSSYGGYGYTF	TGTGCCAGCAGCTCCTACGGAGGCTATGGCTACACCTTC
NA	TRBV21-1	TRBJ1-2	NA	CASSKADRSYGYTF	TGTGCCAGCAGCAAAGCTGACAGGAGTTATGGCTACACCTTC
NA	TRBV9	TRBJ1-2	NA	CASSDGGDNGYTF	TGTGCCAGCAGCGACGGGGGGGACAACGGCTACACCTTC
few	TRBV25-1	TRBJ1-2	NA	CASSEGFPTNYGYTF	TGTGCCAGTTCCGAAGGGTTCCCTACTAACTATGGCTACACCTTC
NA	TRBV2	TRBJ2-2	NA	CASSPRGVRDTRELFF	TGTGCCAGCAGTCCCCGGGGGGTTCGGGACACCAGGGAGCTGTTTTTT
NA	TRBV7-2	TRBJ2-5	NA	CAGSFSHTGSSVTQYF	TGTGCCGGCAGCTTTTCACACACAGGGAGTTCGGTGACCCAGTACTTC
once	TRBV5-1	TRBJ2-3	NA	CASSLQLVGLGKGTDTQYF	TGCGCCAGCAGCTTGCAGTTGGTCGGCCTGGGGAAAGGGACAGATACGCAGTATTTT
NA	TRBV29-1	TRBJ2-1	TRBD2	CSVVTSGVSYNEQFF	TGCAGCGTTGTGACTAGCGGGGTGTCTTACAATGAGCAGTTCTTC
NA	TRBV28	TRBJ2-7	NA	CASSLSSGYSYEQYF	TGTGCCAGCAGTTTATCCTCTGGGTACTCCTACGAGCAGTACTTC
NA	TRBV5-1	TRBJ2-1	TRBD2	CASSLSSGMGGEQFF	TGCGCCAGCAGCTTGTCTAGCGGGATGGGTGGTGAGCAGTTCTTC
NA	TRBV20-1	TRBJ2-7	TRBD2	CSATPSSGGHYNEQYF	TGCAGTGCTACCCCCTCTAGCGGGGGACACTACAATGAGCAGTACTTC
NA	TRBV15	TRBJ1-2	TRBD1	CATSPRTGKPYGYTF	TGTGCCACCAGCCCTCGGACAGGGAAGCCCTATGGCTACACCTTC
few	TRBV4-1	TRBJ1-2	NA	CASSQDSAGNMRGYTF	TGCGCCAGCAGCCAAGATTCGGCAGGGAACATGCGGGGCTACACCTTC
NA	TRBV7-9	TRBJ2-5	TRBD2	CASSLAPGLANNEQYF	TGTGCCAGCAGCTTAGCCCCGGGACTAGCCAACAATGAGCAGTACTTC
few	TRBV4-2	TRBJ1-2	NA	CASSQDEGTSYGYTF	TGTGCCAGCAGCCAAGATGAAGGAACATCCTATGGCTACACCTTC
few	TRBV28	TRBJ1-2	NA	CASSFGGGGYIYGYTF	TGTGCCAGCAGTTTTGGAGGAGGGGGGTATATCTATGGCTACACCTTC
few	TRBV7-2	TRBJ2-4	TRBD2	CASSLEASGAKNIQYF	TGTGCCAGCAGCTTAGAGGCTAGCGGGGCCAAAAACATTCAGTACTTC
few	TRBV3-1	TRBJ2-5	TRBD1	CASSHDPTGIQETQYF	TGTGCCAGCAGCCACGACCCGACAGGGATCCAAGAGACCCAGTACTTC